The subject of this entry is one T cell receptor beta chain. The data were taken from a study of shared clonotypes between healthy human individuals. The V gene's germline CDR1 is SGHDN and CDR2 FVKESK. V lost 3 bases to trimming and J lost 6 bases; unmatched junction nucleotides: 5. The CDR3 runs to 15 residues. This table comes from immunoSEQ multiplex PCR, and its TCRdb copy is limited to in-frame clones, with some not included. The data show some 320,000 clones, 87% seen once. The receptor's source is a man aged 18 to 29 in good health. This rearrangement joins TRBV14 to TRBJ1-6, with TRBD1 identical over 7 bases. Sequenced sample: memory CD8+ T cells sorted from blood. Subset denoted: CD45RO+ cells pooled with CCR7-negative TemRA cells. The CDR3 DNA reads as TGTGCCAGCAGCCACAGTTACAGGGGTAATTCACCCCTCCACTTT. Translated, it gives CASSHSYRGNSPLHF. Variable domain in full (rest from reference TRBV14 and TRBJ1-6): EAGVTQFPSHSVIEKGQTVTLRCDPISGHDNLYWYRRVMGKEIKFLLHFVKESKQDESGMPNNRFLAERTGGTYSTLKVQPAELEDSGVYFCASSHSYRGNSPLHFGNGTRLTVT.